This is a list of T cell receptor beta chains from one sample in a study of blood T cells in healthy people across ages. In TCRdb, the 5' RACE reads were re-called with MiXCR into one record per CDR3 protein. This sample yields about 800,000 distinct CDR3 sequences, of which roughly 25% are seen a single time; under 4.5% belongs to the top ten. This same sample was also taken into another study, of T cells of mothers and their children.

Sequenced material: blood. The receptor source for this set is a boy younger than 18 in good health. The CDR3 runs from the conserved cysteine through the conserved F or W. D genes are given only for firm matches. Rows may omit the clone size; those that give it use once, few, many or a size class.

NA	NA	TRBV7-2	TRBJ2-7	CASSQGHRPHF	TGTGCCAGCAGCCAGGGACACCGTCCTCACTTC
NA	few	TRBV7-6	TRBJ2-1	CASSFGPTYNEQFF	TGTGCCAGCAGCTTCGGGCCGACTTACAATGAGCAGTTCTTC
NA	NA	TRBV10-3	TRBJ2-5	CASRKPQETQYF	TGTGCCAGCAGGAAACCCCAGGAGACCCAGTACTTC
NA	NA	TRBV14	TRBJ2-5	CASSQAPTPFQTQYF	TGTGCCAGCAGCCAAGCCCCCACTCCTTTCCAGACCCAGTACTTC
NA	NA	TRBV5-1	TRBJ1-4	CDSSLFGQGFATNEKLFF	TGCGACAGCAGCTTGTTCGGCCAGGGTTTTGCAACTAATGAAAAACTGTTTTTT
NA	few	TRBV29-1	TRBJ2-1	CSVEIVGGVRDVAYNEQFF	TGCAGCGTTGAAATCGTAGGGGGGGTGAGGGACGTAGCCTACAATGAGCAGTTCTTC
NA	NA	TRBV20-1	TRBJ2-3	CSAPRDTSADTQYF	TGCAGTGCTCCGAGGGACACTAGCGCTGATACGCAGTATTTT
NA	NA	TRBV28	TRBJ2-3	CASSNYGPDTQYF	TGTGCCAGCAGTAACTACGGTCCAGATACGCAGTATTTT
TRBD2	NA	TRBV7-8	TRBJ2-5	CASSLELAQTGETQYF	TGTGCCAGCAGCTTAGAACTAGCGCAGACGGGAGAGACCCAGTACTTC
NA	NA	TRBV19	TRBJ2-2	CASSPRVWSGELFF	TGTGCCAGTAGCCCCAGGGTTTGGAGCGGGGAGCTGTTTTTT
NA	NA	TRBV20-1	TRBJ2-7	CSAVSRGYEQYF	TGCAGTGCCGTAAGTCGTGGCTACGAGCAGTACTTC
TRBD2	few	TRBV20-1	TRBJ2-7	CSVGTSEAYEQYF	TGCAGTGTAGGGACTAGCGAGGCCTACGAGCAGTACTTC
TRBD2	NA	TRBV5-4	TRBJ2-3	CASSSSSAAGGLDTQYF	TGTGCCAGCAGCTCCTCCTCTGCTGCGGGAGGGTTAGATACGCAGTATTTT
TRBD2	few	TRBV20-1	TRBJ2-3	CSARPTSGRADTQYF	TGCAGTGCTAGGCCTACTAGCGGGAGAGCAGATACGCAGTATTTT
NA	few	TRBV11-2	TRBJ1-2	CASSLGAVNYGYTF	TGTGCCAGCAGCTTAGGCGCGGTCAACTATGGCTATACCTTC
NA	few	TRBV21-1	TRBJ2-5	CASSKHRAADRGRETQYF	TGTGCCAGCAGCAAACATAGGGCGGCGGACAGGGGAAGAGAGACCCAGTACTTC
TRBD1	few	TRBV7-9	TRBJ2-1	CASSAGDRGNHNEQFF	TGTGCCAGCAGCGCCGGGGACAGAGGGAATCACAATGAGCAGTTCTTC
TRBD1	NA	TRBV4-3	TRBJ2-2	CASSQITGGTGELFF	TGCGCCAGCAGTCAGATAACAGGGGGCACCGGGGAGCTGTTTTTT
TRBD1	NA	TRBV12-3/TRBV12-4	TRBJ1-1	CASSVPGGALGTEAFF	TGTGCCAGCAGTGTGCCAGGGGGCGCCTTAGGCACTGAAGCTTTCTTT
NA	few	TRBV5-1	TRBJ2-7	CASSPDGAPRPTEQYF	TGCGCCAGCAGCCCTGATGGGGCACCGAGACCTACGGAGCAGTACTTC
NA	NA	TRBV29-1	TRBJ2-3	CSVDAAPGIPDTQYF	TGCAGCGTTGACGCTGCCCCAGGGATTCCGGATACGCAGTATTTT
NA	few	TRBV29-1	TRBJ2-5	CSVGSAVETQYF	TGCAGCGTTGGCTCAGCGGTAGAGACCCAGTACTTC
TRBD1	NA	TRBV7-9	TRBJ2-7	CASSLDRQGSYEQYF	TGTGCCAGCAGCTTAGATCGACAGGGTTCCTACGAGCAGTACTTC
NA	NA	TRBV29-1	TRBJ2-5	CSVEVAIF	TGCAGCGTTGAAGTAGCGATCTTC
NA	few	TRBV7-9	TRBJ2-7	CASTSPERYYEQYF	TGTGCCAGCACCTCACCTGAGAGATACTACGAGCAGTACTTC
NA	few	TRBV6-2/TRBV6-3	TRBJ2-1	CASDEAPRNEQFF	TGTGCCAGCGATGAAGCGCCCCGCAATGAGCAGTTCTTC
NA	NA	TRBV4-1	TRBJ1-2	CASSQVDGTHYGYTF	TGCGCCAGCAGCCAAGTGGACGGTACACACTATGGCTACACCTTC
NA	NA	TRBV19	TRBJ2-5	CASGAGTPGWKTQYF	TGTGCCAGTGGCGCCGGGACTCCGGGTTGGAAGACCCAGTACTTC
NA	few	TRBV20-1	TRBJ2-2	CSAPSAGTNTGELFF	TGCAGTGCTCCCTCCGCAGGAACGAACACCGGGGAGCTGTTTTTT
NA	NA	TRBV2	TRBJ2-2	CARTGTVNTGELFF	TGTGCCAGGACCGGGACGGTGAACACCGGGGAGCTGTTTTTT
TRBD1	few	TRBV9	TRBJ2-7	CASSILPDRGAEQYF	TGTGCCAGCAGTATCCTACCGGACAGGGGAGCCGAGCAGTACTTC
NA	few	TRBV10-3	TRBJ1-4	CATRNNEKLFF	TGTGCCACCCGAAATAATGAAAAACTGTTTTTT
TRBD1	NA	TRBV5-1	TRBJ2-5	CASSFLDRGSETQYF	TGCGCCAGCAGCTTTTTGGACAGGGGCTCGGAGACCCAGTACTTC
NA	once	TRBV6-5	TRBJ2-2	CASSYSPGTGELFF	TGTGCCAGCAGTTACTCGCCAGGGACCGGGGAGCTGTTTTTT
TRBD1	NA	TRBV5-1	TRBJ2-7	CASSTGASSGLSGSPYEQYF	TGCGCCAGCAGCACAGGGGCATCCTCCGGTTTGAGTGGTTCCCCCTACGAGCAGTACTTC
TRBD2	NA	TRBV5-1	TRBJ2-5	CASGGLAGSLETQYF	TGCGCCAGCGGTGGTCTAGCGGGGAGTTTGGAGACCCAGTACTTC
TRBD2	few	TRBV20-1	TRBJ2-5	CSSGEQETQYF	TGCAGTAGCGGGGAACAAGAGACCCAGTACTTC
NA	NA	TRBV30	TRBJ2-2	CAWSNNANTGELFF	TGTGCCTGGAGTAACAACGCGAACACCGGGGAGCTGTTTTTT
TRBD2	NA	TRBV4-3	TRBJ2-1	CASSQDAGLGRNEQFF	TGCGCCAGCAGCCAAGATGCGGGACTAGGAAGGAATGAGCAGTTCTTC
NA	few	TRBV20-1	TRBJ1-2	CSASPRVIYGYTF	TGCAGTGCTAGTCCCAGAGTCATCTATGGCTACACCTTC
TRBD1	NA	TRBV28	TRBJ1-2	CASSFGDRGPYGYTF	TGTGCCAGCAGTTTTGGGGACAGGGGGCCCTATGGCTACACCTTC
TRBD1	NA	TRBV29-1	TRBJ2-1	CSVRTGGYNEQFF	TGCAGCGTGCGGACAGGCGGGTACAATGAGCAGTTCTTC
TRBD1	NA	TRBV6-5	TRBJ1-6	CASSYGTTGGNGGSPLHF	TGTGCCAGCAGTTACGGAACAACAGGGGGTAACGGGGGTTCACCCCTCCACTTT
TRBD1	few	TRBV4-3	TRBJ2-7	CAGSQRTGYTYEQYF	TGCGCCGGCAGCCAACGGACAGGGTACACCTACGAGCAGTACTTC
TRBD1	NA	TRBV5-1	TRBJ2-1	CASTMGQPADEQFF	TGCGCCAGCACCATGGGACAGCCGGCAGATGAGCAGTTCTTC
NA	NA	TRBV7-2	TRBJ2-7	CASSLAGGDRSQYF	TGTGCCAGCAGCTTAGCTGGTGGGGATAGGTCCCAGTACTTC
NA	few	TRBV7-2	TRBJ2-7	CASSLIGRIYEQYF	TGTGCCAGCAGCTTAATCGGGCGGATATACGAGCAGTACTTC
TRBD1	NA	TRBV20-1	TRBJ2-5	CSARGRGIEETQYF	TGCAGTGCTAGAGGCAGGGGGATTGAAGAGACCCAGTACTTC
NA	few	TRBV3-1	TRBJ2-5	CASSRRVSGYQETQYF	TGTGCCAGCAGCCGAAGGGTTAGCGGATATCAAGAGACCCAGTACTTC
TRBD2	NA	TRBV7-2	TRBJ2-1	CASSLGLAGPHNQFF	TGTGCCAGCAGCTTGGGACTAGCGGGGCCTCACAACCAGTTCTTC